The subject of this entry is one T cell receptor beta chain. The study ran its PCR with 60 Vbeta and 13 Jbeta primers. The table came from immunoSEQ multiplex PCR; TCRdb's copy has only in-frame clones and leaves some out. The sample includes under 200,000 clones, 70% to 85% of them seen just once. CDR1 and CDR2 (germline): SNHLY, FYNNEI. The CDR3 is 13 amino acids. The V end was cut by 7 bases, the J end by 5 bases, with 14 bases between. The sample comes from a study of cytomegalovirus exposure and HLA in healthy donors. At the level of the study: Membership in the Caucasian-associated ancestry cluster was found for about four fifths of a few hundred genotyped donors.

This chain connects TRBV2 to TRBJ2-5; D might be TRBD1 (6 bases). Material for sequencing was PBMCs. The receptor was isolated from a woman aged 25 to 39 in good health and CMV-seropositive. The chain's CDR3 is CASNQGGWETQYF. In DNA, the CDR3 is TGTGCCAGCAACCAAGGGGGTTGGGAGACCCAGTACTTC.